Below are 22 T cell receptor beta chains sequenced from a single sample in a study of T cells in Graves' hyperthyroidism and ophthalmopathy. Amplified TCR beta CDR3 regions derived from RNA transcripts. The primer set for the first-round RT-PCR of the TCR CDR3 was HTBI. In TCRdb, the multiplex PCR reads were re-called with MiXCR into one record per CDR3 protein. The sample includes 490,000 or so distinct CDR3 sequences, 22% of them seen just once. The material sequenced was blood. These receptor sequences come from a woman aged 70-85 years with Graves' ophthalmopathy.

This chain joins TRBV29-1 and TRBJ2-7, with TRBD1 identical over 10 bases. There are 15 residues in the CDR3. Germline V gives CDR1 SQVTM, CDR2 ANQGSEA. The V segment lost 1 base and the J segment 0 bases; nucleotides outside the gene matches: 3. The CDR3 sequence is CSVEGGQGSSYEQYF. As DNA, the CDR3 is TGCAGCGTTGAAGGGGGACAGGGGAGCTCCTACGAGCAGTACTTC.

The CDR3 here is CASSQERDYTSAEQYF. The CDR3 DNA is TGTGCCAGCAGCCAAGAACGGGACTACACCTCCGCCGAGCAGTACTTC. V usage is TRBV4-2 and J usage is TRBJ2-7; 7 bases align to TRBD2. The V segment lost 0 bases and the J segment 6 bases; nucleotides outside the gene matches: 11. This CDR3 has 16 residues. Germline assignment: CDR1 LGHNA and CDR2 YNFKEQ.

This clonotype has ten or more counts. The rearrangement joins TRBV20-1 to TRBJ2-5, with 10 bases identical to TRBD2. Trimming took 6 bases from V and 7 from J; bases not matched to a gene: 14. The CDR3 totals 15 residues. Germline-derived CDR1 and CDR2 are DFQATT and SNEGSKA (reference sequence). The CDR3 coding sequence is TGCAGTGCGATCGCTCAGCGGGAGGGCCCAGTGACCCAGTACTTC. Its protein product is CSAIAQREGPVTQYF.

The CDR3 spells CASRVQYSGNTIYF. The CDR3, as DNA: TGTGCCAGCAGGGTACAGTACTCTGGAAACACCATATATTTT. The V call is TRBV6-1, the J call TRBJ1-3; D is unclear. The CDR3 covers 14 residues. The V end was cut by 6 bases, the J end by 0 bases, with 9 bases between. CDR1 and CDR2 from the germline V gene are MNHNS and SASEGT.

The CDR3 is CASGSGLAGGQETQYF. DNA for the CDR3: TGTGCTAGTGGTTCCGGACTAGCGGGTGGCCAAGAGACCCAGTACTTC. This chain uses TRBV12-5 with TRBJ2-5; 11 bases are a match to TRBD2. Germline V CDR1 and CDR2: LGHNT, FRNRAP. The CDR3 has 16 residues. V lost 4 bases and J lost 1; bases outside the gene matches: 5.

The chain combines TRBV6-1 with TRBJ2-2; a possible D gene is TRBD1 (5 bases). CDR1 is MNHNS and CDR2 is SASEGT in the germline V gene. CDR3 length: 15 residues. V was trimmed by 8 bases and J by 3 bases, leaving 16 bases between them. CDR3: CASPGRARDTGELFF. The CDR3 DNA reads as TGTGCCAGCCCCGGACGGGCCAGGGACACCGGGGAGCTGTTTTTT.

V is TRBV20-1 and J is TRBJ2-7; the match to TRBD2 covers 11 bases. Germline V gene data show CDR1 as DFQATT and CDR2 as SNEGSKA (reference sequence). The V segment lost 1 base and the J segment 0 bases; nucleotides outside the gene matches: 8. The CDR3 contains 17 residues. CDR3 in amino acids: CSARVGTSGFSSYEQYF. The CDR3 bases are TGCAGTGCTAGAGTCGGGACTAGCGGCTTTAGCTCCTACGAGCAGTACTTC.

The rearrangement uses TRBV2 and TRBJ2-7, with D tentatively TRBD2 (5 bases). V shed 6 bases and J shed 1 base, with 16 bases lying between them. CDR1 SNHLY and CDR2 FYNNEI come from the germline V gene. The CDR3 contains 15 residues. The CDR3 protein is CASSLAEGSSYEQYF. The CDR3 DNA reads as TGTGCCAGCAGCTTGGCCGAGGGATCGTCCTACGAGCAGTACTTC.

This clonotype came up once. The rearrangement links TRBV7-9 to TRBJ2-1, with D perhaps TRBD2 (6 bases). The CDR3 consists of 18 residues. Per germline, CDR1 SEHNR and CDR2 FQNEAQ (reference sequence). The V end lost 0 bases, the J end lost 5 bases, and 20 bases lay between the germline ends. The CDR3 protein is CASSLAWGETGLNNEQFF. Here the CDR3 DNA reads TGTGCCAGCAGCTTAGCGTGGGGGGAGACGGGGCTGAACAATGAGCAGTTCTTC.

This chain connects TRBV7-9 to TRBJ2-3; TRBD2 aligns across 12 bases. The CDR3 is 17 residues long. Per the germline V gene, CDR1 is SEHNR and CDR2 is FQNEAQ (reference sequence). J was trimmed by 2 bases and V by 1 base; bases with no gene match: 4. CDR3 in amino acids: CASSLGTSGIPTDTQYF. Here the CDR3 DNA reads TGTGCCAGCAGCTTAGGGACTAGCGGGATCCCCACAGATACGCAGTATTTT.

At least ten counts were recorded for this clonotype. The CDR3 bases are TGTGCCAGCAGCTTCGGGGGGCTCGGGGAGCTGTTTTTT. Translation: CASSFGGLGELFF. The V and J genes are TRBV7-2 and TRBJ2-2; weak D call: TRBD2 (7 bases). The CDR3 contains 13 residues. Germline lookup yields CDR1 SGHTA and CDR2 FQGNSA. The V and J ends lost 3 bases and 7 bases respectively, with 9 bases between them. Full variable domain (missing parts from reference TRBV7-2 and TRBJ2-2): GAGVSQSPSNKVTEKGKDVELRCDPISGHTALYWYRQSLGQGLEFLIYFQGNSAPDKSGLPSDRFSAERTGGSVSTLTIQRTQQEDSAVYLCASSFGGLGELFFGEGSRLTVL.

The sample holds a few counts of this clonotype. The rearrangement joins TRBV5-4 to TRBJ2-1; the match to TRBD2 covers 9 bases. The CDR3 totals 14 residues. J was trimmed by 8 bases and V by 2 bases; bases with no gene match: 5. Per germline, CDR1 SGHNT and CDR2 YYREEE (reference sequence). The CDR3 nucleotides read TGTGCCAGCAGCTTTGAGCGGGAGGTACATGAGCAGTTCTTC. Translation: CASSFEREVHEQFF.

The table lists this clonotype with a few counts. The V and J genes are TRBV19 and TRBJ2-3; 10 bases are shared with TRBD1. After removal of 4 bases from V and 4 bases from J, the junction contained 11 bases not matched to a gene. The CDR3 spans 17 residues. Germline loops: CDR1 LNHDA, CDR2 SQIVND (reference sequence). CDR3: CASSTATGTGAADTQYF. CDR3 bases: TGTGCCAGTAGTACCGCTACCGGGACAGGGGCCGCAGATACGCAGTATTTT.

There are many counts of this clonotype. V gene TRBV3-1 combines with J gene TRBJ2-5, with TRBD1 matching over 7 bases. V dropped 2 bases and J dropped 2; count of bases not matched to a gene: 5. CDR3 size: 15 residues. In germline, CDR1 is LGHDT, CDR2 YNNKEL (reference sequence). This CDR3 is CASSQLGTVQETQYF. The CDR3 nucleotides read TGTGCCAGCAGCCAACTGGGGACAGTGCAAGAGACCCAGTACTTC.

This chain uses TRBV7-3 with TRBJ2-5, with TRBD2 matching 11 bases. Germline V gives CDR1 SGHTA, CDR2 FQGTGA. The ends lost 2 bases at V and 11 bases at J; junction bases unmatched: 7. The CDR3 is 14 amino acids. CDR3 DNA: TGTGCCAGCAGCTTAGCTAGCGGGAGGTATCCTCAGTACTTC. Protein sequence: CASSLASGRYPQYF.

This clonotype was found a few times. The V gene is TRBV6-1, the J gene TRBJ1-1; no reliable D call. Germline V CDR1 and CDR2: MNHNS, SASEGT. The ends were cut back, 3 bases at V and 0 bases at J, with 20 bases in the middle. The CDR3 has 18 residues. This CDR3 reads CASSDPWTRRRMNTEAFF. The CDR3 DNA reads as TGTGCCAGCAGTGATCCCTGGACCCGGAGGCGTATGAACACTGAAGCTTTCTTT.

The rearrangement joins TRBV24-1 to TRBJ1-1, with D perhaps matching TRBD1 (6 bases). V was clipped by 4 bases and J by 10 bases, with 12 bases between them. CDR1 and CDR2 (germline): KGHDR, SFDVKD. The CDR3 consists of 12 residues. CDR3 in DNA: TGTGCCACCAGTGAGGTCAGGGGCCCAGCTTTCTTT. The encoded protein is CATSEVRGPAFF.

This sequence joins TRBV6-4 and TRBJ2-7; D may be TRBD2 (6 bases). CDR1 is MRHNA and CDR2 is SNTAGT in the germline V gene. The CDR3 contains 16 residues. The V and J ends lost 9 bases and 3 bases respectively, with 24 bases between them. The CDR3 protein is CASVLILGGYHYEQYF. The CDR3 bases are TGTGCCAGTGTTCTAATACTGGGGGGTTACCACTACGAGCAGTACTTC.

J is TRBJ1-5 and V is TRBV19, with D perhaps matching TRBD1 (5 bases). Germline CDR1 is LNHDA and CDR2 is SQIVND (reference sequence). This CDR3 contains 14 residues. Trimming took 6 bases from V and 1 from J, leaving 10 bases between them. As DNA, the CDR3 is TGTGCCAGTAGCTCCGGGGGAAGCAATCAGCCCCAGCATTTT. The encoded protein is CASSSGGSNQPQHF.

The chain links TRBV12-3 or TRBV12-4 to TRBJ1-2; D is possibly TRBD1 (5 bases). CDR3 length: 13 residues. Trimming removed 7 bases at V and 5 bases at J, with 14 bases between. The chain's CDR3 is CASTPGRGYGYTF. CDR3 nucleotide sequence: TGTGCCAGCACCCCAGGAAGGGGATATGGCTACACCTTC.

This chain connects TRBV30 to TRBJ1-2; 8 nucleotides agree with TRBD1. The CDR3 totals 13 residues. V shed 3 bases, J shed 8 bases, and the junction held 8 bases outside the gene matches. From germline, CDR1 is GTSNPN and CDR2 SVGIG (reference sequence). CDR3 amino acids: CAWREYRDRGYTF. In DNA form, the CDR3 reads TGTGCCTGGAGGGAATACCGGGACAGGGGCTACACCTTC.

The rearrangement links TRBV7-2 to TRBJ2-7; D might be TRBD2 (6 bases). The CDR3 covers 15 residues. Germline V gene lookup returns CDR1 SGHTA and CDR2 FQGNSA. The V and J ends lost 5 bases and 2 bases respectively, with 16 bases between them. CDR3 nucleotide sequence: TGTGCCAGCAGCCAACCGGGACTGTATGCCTACGAGCAGTACTTC. Its protein product is CASSQPGLYAYEQYF. Together with reference TRBV7-2 and TRBJ2-7, the CDR3 gives the full variable domain: GAGVSQSPSNKVTEKGKDVELRCDPISGHTALYWYRQSLGQGLEFLIYFQGNSAPDKSGLPSDRFSAERTGGSVSTLTIQRTQQEDSAVYLCASSQPGLYAYEQYFGPGTRLTVT.